This T cell receptor beta chain appears in the sequencing data of a study of control samples from healthy donors and cancer patients. Per germline, CDR1 SQVTM and CDR2 ANQGSEA. There are 11 residues in the CDR3. The V end lost 4 bases, the J end lost 5 bases, and 6 bases lay between the germline ends. Clones were read by immunoSEQ multiplex PCR, and TCRdb kept only the in-frame ones, dropping some. Of roughly 120,000 clones in the sample, just under 90% were seen once. The sample consisted of blood. The chain combines TRBV29-1 with TRBJ1-5; D unclear. The clonotype was recovered from a man under 40 in good health. The CDR3 loop reads CSVGDYQPQHF. CDR3 sequence (DNA): TGCAGCGTTGGGGATTATCAGCCCCAGCATTTT.